Listed here are 27 T cell receptor beta chains from one sample, sequenced in a study of vaccination effects on CD4 cells after COVID-19. Before sequencing took place, the ViraFEST assay used viral peptide pools to expand antigen-specific CD4+ T cells. Culture lasted 10 days before CD4+ T cell isolation. Each participant received a vaccine that was either BNT162b2 or mRNA-1273, given as two doses. No cognate antigen is known for these TCRs. The repertoire was sequenced with immunoSEQ multiplex PCR; TCRdb's copy has only in-frame clones and lacks some. Found here are about 72,000 clones, over 70% of them singletons; the top ten hold 1.2%. The sample in question was CD4+ T cells from PBMCs cultured with HCoV-229E spike peptides, obtained after COVID-19 vaccination. These receptors came from a human donor who received a COVID-19 vaccine.

The chain is built from TRBV5-6 and TRBJ2-1; TRBD2 aligns across 7 bases. Germline CDR1 is SGHDT and CDR2 is YYEEEE. The CDR3 sequence is 15 residues long. J was trimmed by 1 base and V by 6 bases; bases with no gene match: 7. CDR3 loop: CASNNWGGSYNEQFF. As DNA, the CDR3 is TGTGCCAGCAACAACTGGGGGGGATCCTACAATGAGCAGTTCTTC.

The chain is built from TRBV24-1 and TRBJ2-2; D is perhaps TRBD1 (6 bases). CDR1 and CDR2 from the germline V gene are KGHDR and SFDVKD. V was clipped by 2 bases and J by 1 base, with 7 bases between them. The CDR3 is 15 residues long. Here the CDR3 reads CATSDWGQNTGELFF. In DNA, the CDR3 is TGTGCCACCAGTGATTGGGGACAGAACACCGGGGAGCTGTTTTTT.

The sample holds a few counts of this clone. The chain has TRBV5-1 and TRBJ1-4; no definite D call. This CDR3 has 15 amino acids. The V gene lost 4 bases and the J gene lost 4 bases, with 14 bases spanning the gap. CDR1 and CDR2 (germline): SGHRS, YFSETQ. In DNA, the CDR3 is TGCGCCAGCAGCCCATCGGACTCAGTTAATGAAAAACTGTTTTTT. It yields the protein CASSPSDSVNEKLFF.

The rearrangement joins TRBV6-1 to TRBJ1-2; tentatively, D is TRBD1 (6 bases). The germline V gene has CDR1 MNHNS and CDR2 SASEGT. The CDR3 sequence is 14 residues long. V was trimmed by 6 bases and J by 2 bases, leaving 13 bases between them. CDR3 sequence (DNA): TGTGCCAGCAGCTCAAGGGACACCAACTATGGCTACACCTTC. It specifies CASSSRDTNYGYTF.

The V call is TRBV30, the J call TRBJ1-2; TRBD1 matches 7 bases. V gave up 0 bases and J gave up 8 bases; unmatched junction bases: 6. The CDR3 runs to 13 residues. CDR1 is GTSNPN and CDR2 is SVGIG in the germline V gene (reference sequence). The CDR3 sequence: CAWSVYRGEGYTF. CDR3 coding DNA: TGTGCCTGGAGTGTATACAGGGGAGAGGGCTACACCTTC.

CDR3 sequence (DNA): TGTGCCAGCAGCTTGGACCGTCGGTATGGCTACACCTTC. Its translation: CASSLDRRYGYTF. The chain couples TRBV5-6 to TRBJ1-2; D is undetermined. Germline V gives CDR1 SGHDT, CDR2 YYEEEE. This CDR3 comprises 13 residues. Trimming cost V 0 bases and J 5 bases, with 8 bases left between them.

V gene TRBV18 combines with J gene TRBJ2-5; tentative D call: TRBD1 (6 bases). This CDR3 region has 16 residues. The V and J ends lost 3 bases and 5 bases respectively, with 19 bases between them. The germline V gene encodes CDR1 KGHSH and CDR2 LQKENI. The CDR3 DNA reads as TGTGCCAGCTCACCGAGTGGTCGAGGGGGTTCTGAGACCCAGTACTTC. Translated, it gives CASSPSGRGGSETQYF.

This sequence joins TRBV29-1 and TRBJ2-1; D remains ambiguous. V gave up 3 bases and J gave up 13 bases, with 13 bases separating them. The CDR3 totals 11 residues. From germline, CDR1 is SQVTM and CDR2 ANQGSEA. CDR3 DNA sequence: TGCAGCGTTGATAGCCGCGGACGTCAGTTCTTC. It codes for CSVDSRGRQFF.

The genes are TRBV19 and TRBJ1-1; 9 positions match TRBD1. V shed 5 bases, J shed 5 bases, and the junction held 6 bases outside the gene matches. Germline CDR1 is LNHDA and CDR2 is SQIVND (reference sequence). The CDR3 is 14 amino acids. The CDR3 reads CASSLTGGSTEAFF. DNA for the CDR3: TGTGCCAGTAGTTTAACAGGGGGCTCGACTGAAGCTTTCTTT.

The chain combines TRBV18 with TRBJ1-1; tentatively, D is TRBD1 (5 bases). The CDR3 loop spans 13 amino acids. Germline CDR1 is KGHSH and CDR2 is LQKENI. Trimming shortened V by 2 bases and J by 2 bases, and 6 bases separated the two germline ends. The chain's CDR3 is CASSPRDNTEAFF. CDR3 in DNA: TGTGCCAGCTCACCAAGGGACAACACTGAAGCTTTCTTT.

This clone was seen only once. The chain has TRBV6-2 or TRBV6-3 and TRBJ2-3; a possible D gene is TRBD2 (6 bases). The CDR3 runs to 16 residues. Germline V gene lookup returns CDR1 MNHEY and CDR2 SVGEGT. The V end lost 2 bases, the J end lost 2 bases, and 14 bases lay between the germline ends. The CDR3 reads CASSYGTGLDTDTQYF. The CDR3 DNA is TGTGCCAGCAGTTACGGGACGGGACTCGACACAGATACGCAGTATTTT.

The chain links TRBV10-3 to TRBJ2-7; possibly TRBD1 or TRBD2 for D (5 bases each). Germline V CDR1 and CDR2: ENHRY, SYGVKD. The CDR3 extends over 14 amino acids. V was pared by 4 bases and J by 0 bases, with 10 bases between. For the CDR3, the DNA is TGTGCCATCAGTGGGGGGACCCACTCCTACGAGCAGTACGTC. This sequence encodes CAISGGTHSYEQYV.

V usage is TRBV29-1 and J usage is TRBJ2-1; D might be TRBD1 (6 bases). The V gene lost 6 bases and the J gene lost 5 bases, with 11 bases spanning the gap. The germline V gene has CDR1 SQVTM and CDR2 ANQGSEA. The CDR3 extends over 12 amino acids. The CDR3 sequence: CSVPKGDNEQFF. In nucleotides, the CDR3 is TGCAGCGTACCCAAGGGGGACAATGAGCAGTTCTTC.

This chain uses TRBV7-9 with TRBJ2-5, with D possibly matching TRBD1 (6 bases). The CDR3 spans 15 residues. Germline CDR1 SEHNR, CDR2 FQNEAQ (reference sequence). The V gene lost 5 bases and the J gene lost 4 bases, with 17 bases spanning the gap. CDR3 in amino acids: CASSQWSSGVETQYF. The CDR3 nucleotides read TGTGCCAGCAGCCAGTGGTCATCAGGGGTAGAGACCCAGTACTTC.

This chain joins TRBV7-2 and TRBJ1-5; no definite D call. V was cut by 3 bases and J by 7 bases, with 10 bases left in between. Germline V gene sequence: CDR1 SGHTA, CDR2 FQGNSA. The CDR3 is made up of 13 amino acids. The CDR3 spells CASSFGPPQPQHF. DNA of the CDR3: TGTGCCAGCAGCTTTGGTCCCCCCCAGCCCCAGCATTTT.

This clone has a single count. The rearrangement joins TRBV7-9 to TRBJ1-2, with 7 bases aligning to TRBD1. The V segment lost 1 base and the J segment 7 bases; nucleotides outside the gene matches: 3. Germline CDR1 is SEHNR and CDR2 is FQNEAQ (reference sequence). The CDR3 extends over 13 amino acids. Written as DNA, the CDR3 is TGTGCCAGCAGCTTAGATGCAGGGGGTGGCTACACCTTC. The encoded protein is CASSLDAGGGYTF.

This chain links TRBV7-2 with TRBJ1-2; TRBD1 might be the D (6 bases). CDR3 size: 15 residues. Trimming removed 4 bases from V and 3 bases from J, with 15 bases in between. CDR1 and CDR2 from the germline V gene are SGHTA and FQGNSA. The CDR3 loop is CASSSQGLIDYGYTF. The CDR3 DNA follows: TGTGCCAGCAGCTCGCAGGGGTTGATTGACTATGGCTACACCTTC.

The V call is TRBV18, the J call TRBJ1-2; perhaps TRBD1 as D (6 bases). CDR1 is KGHSH and CDR2 is LQKENI in the germline V gene. The CDR3 contains 14 residues. V lost 3 bases and J lost 7, with 15 bases in between. CDR3 amino acids: CASSPTQDSGGYTF. CDR3 nucleotides: TGTGCCAGCTCACCTACTCAGGACAGCGGTGGCTACACCTTC.

This sequence joins TRBV7-2 and TRBJ2-2, with 10 bases that match TRBD2. Germline-derived CDR1 and CDR2 are SGHTA and FQGNSA. Trimming cost V 3 bases and J 7 bases; bases outside gene matches: 11. This CDR3 spans 17 amino acids. The DNA of the CDR3 is TGTGCCAGCAGCTTTAGCCCCTTAGCGGGGGGTGTCGGGGAGCTGTTTTTT. This translates into CASSFSPLAGGVGELFF.

The chain joins TRBV5-1 to TRBJ2-5; D could derive from TRBD1 or TRBD2 (5 bases each). The CDR3 runs to 14 residues. Germline CDR1 reads SGHRS; CDR2 reads YFSETQ. The V and J ends lost 1 base and 4 bases respectively, with 11 bases between them. The DNA for the CDR3 is TGCGCCAGCAGCTTGTTGGGGGTGTCAGAGACCCAGTACTTC. Protein sequence: CASSLLGVSETQYF.

The chain joins TRBV24-1 to TRBJ2-1; 9 nucleotides match TRBD1. CDR3 length: 16 amino acids. The trim removed 4 bases at V and 1 base at J, leaving 4 bases unmatched. Germline assignment: CDR1 KGHDR and CDR2 SFDVKD. In nucleotides, the CDR3 is TGTGCCACCAGTGACTTGGGACAGGGATCCTACAATGAGCAGTTCTTC. Protein sequence: CATSDLGQGSYNEQFF.

The chain joins TRBV5-6 to TRBJ2-7; TRBD1 agrees at 7 bases. Germline-derived CDR1 and CDR2 are SGHDT and YYEEEE. The V segment lost 3 bases and the J segment 0 bases; nucleotides outside the gene matches: 6. This CDR3 spans 15 amino acids. The CDR3 DNA reads as TGTGCCAGCAGCTCGCTTGGGGACAGCTCCTACGAGCAGTACGTC. This encodes CASSSLGDSSYEQYV.

This chain joins TRBV10-2 and TRBJ2-7; 9 bases agree with TRBD1. The CDR3 runs to 14 residues. Germline lookup yields CDR1 WSHSY and CDR2 SAAADI. J lost 6 bases, V lost 4 bases, and 7 bases had no gene match. The CDR3 DNA sequence: TGCGCCAGCAGTGCATGGACAGGGGAGCGCGAGCAGTACGTC. Its translation is CASSAWTGEREQYV.

The V gene is TRBV5-5, the J gene TRBJ1-2; D is ambiguous. V shed 1 base and J shed 2 bases, with 6 bases lying between them. Germline-derived CDR1 and CDR2 are SGHKS and YYEKEE (reference sequence). The CDR3 loop spans 13 amino acids. CDR3: CASSLTSNYGYTF. For the CDR3, the DNA is TGTGCCAGCAGCTTGACCAGCAACTATGGCTACACCTTC.

V gene TRBV5-1 combines with J gene TRBJ2-5, with D maybe TRBD2 (6 bases). V was shortened by 5 bases and J by 5 bases, with 19 bases between the two germline ends. Germline CDR1 SGHRS, CDR2 YFSETQ. The CDR3 totals 15 residues. The CDR3 region has the DNA TGCGCCAGCAGTTCCCCCAGTGGGGCGGGGGAGACCCAGTACTTC. Translating it yields CASSSPSGAGETQYF.

This clone was observed a single time. The chain employs TRBV7-2 and TRBJ1-2, with D unclear. The CDR3 totals 16 residues. V was shortened by 0 bases and J by 7 bases, with 18 bases between the two germline ends. The germline CDR1 and CDR2 sequences are SGHTA and FQGNSA. CDR3 nucleotides: TGTGCCAGCAGCTTAGCGACGACCGAATCCGGTCTTGGCTACACCTTC. Encoded protein: CASSLATTESGLGYTF.

In this sample, this clone turned up once. This sequence joins TRBV2 and TRBJ1-2; tentatively, D is TRBD1 (5 bases). Germline V gene sequence: CDR1 SNHLY, CDR2 FYNNEI. The CDR3 length is 14 residues. Trimming left V 7 bases short and J 8 bases short, with 20 bases between. The CDR3 sequence: CASNTPIKGRGYTF. The CDR3 DNA reads TGTGCCAGCAACACACCAATTAAGGGGAGAGGCTACACCTTC. Looking up the rest from reference TRBV2 and TRBJ1-2 gives the full variable domain: EPEVTQTPSHQVTQMGQEVILRCVPISNHLYFYWYRQILGQKVEFLVSFYNNEISEKSEIFDDQFSVERPDGSNFTLKIRSTKLEDSAMYFCASNTPIKGRGYTFGSGTRLTVV.